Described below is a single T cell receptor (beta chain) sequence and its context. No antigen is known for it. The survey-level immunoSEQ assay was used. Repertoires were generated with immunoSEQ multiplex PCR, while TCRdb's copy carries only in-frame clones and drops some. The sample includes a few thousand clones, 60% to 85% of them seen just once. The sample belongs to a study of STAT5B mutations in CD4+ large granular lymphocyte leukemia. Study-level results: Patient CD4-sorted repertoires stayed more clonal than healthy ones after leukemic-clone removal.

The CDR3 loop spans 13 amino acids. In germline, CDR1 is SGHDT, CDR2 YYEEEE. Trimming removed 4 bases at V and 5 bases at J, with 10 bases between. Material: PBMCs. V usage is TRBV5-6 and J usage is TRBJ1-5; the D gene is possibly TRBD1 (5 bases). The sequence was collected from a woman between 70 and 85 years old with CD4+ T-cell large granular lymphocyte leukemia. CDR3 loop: CASSAGSYQPQHF. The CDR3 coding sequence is TGTGCCAGCAGCGCAGGGAGCTATCAGCCCCAGCATTTT.